What follows is one TCR beta chain and its context. What it binds is unknown. These data belong to a study of T cells in Graves' hyperthyroidism and ophthalmopathy. From RNA transcripts, TCR beta CDR3 regions were amplified. First-round RT-PCR with HTBI primers amplified the TCR CDR3 region. TCRdb re-called the multiplex PCR reads through MiXCR, storing one row per CDR3 protein. The sample carries around 520,000 distinct CDR3 sequences, 12% to 15% recorded once. V lost 5 bases and J lost 4; bases outside the gene matches: 9. There are 16 residues in the CDR3. Germline CDR1 PRHDT, CDR2 FYEKMQ (reference sequence). Notes on the study in general: The blood repertoire included most of the expanded thyroid clonotypes above 0.001.

Sequencing was done on a sample of blood. The origin of this receptor is a woman in her 40s with Graves' hyperthyroidism. V gene TRBV13 combines with J gene TRBJ2-1; 9 nucleotides align to TRBD2. The CDR3 here is CASSALLAGIYNEQFF. The CDR3 DNA sequence: TGTGCCAGCAGCGCCCTACTAGCGGGTATTTACAATGAGCAGTTCTTC.